The 14 T cell receptor beta chains in this list originate from one sample, sequenced in a study of cytomegalovirus exposure and HLA in healthy donors. The assay was immunoSEQ multiplex PCR, and TCRdb's table has in-frame clones only and misses some. The table shows about 150,000 clones, with 88% occurring only once. Sequenced sample: PBMCs. These receptors were taken from a man aged 18 to 29 in good health and CMV-seronegative.

V gene TRBV19 combines with J gene TRBJ2-7; TRBD1 aligns across 7 bases. Germline V gene sequence: CDR1 LNHDA, CDR2 SQIVND (reference sequence). CDR3 length: 15 residues. The junction had 11 bases not matched to a gene; V was cut back by 4 bases and J by 5 bases. The CDR3 sequence is CASSTLTGTGNEQYF. The CDR3 DNA reads as TGTGCCAGTAGTACCCTGACAGGGACGGGGAACGAGCAGTACTTC.

This chain joins TRBV28 and TRBJ1-4, with D perhaps matching TRBD1 (5 bases). Germline CDR1 reads MDHEN; CDR2 reads SYDVKM. V lost 7 bases and J lost 8, with 17 bases in between. The CDR3 consists of 14 residues. CDR3 loop: CASNTPGKGEKLFF. DNA for the CDR3: TGTGCCAGCAATACCCCAGGGAAGGGGGAAAAACTGTTTTTT.

The chain carries TRBV14 and TRBJ1-4; the D gene is possibly TRBD1 (6 bases). Germline CDR1 and CDR2: SGHDN and FVKESK. CDR3 size: 17 residues. V was cut by 4 bases and J by 7 bases, with 22 bases left in between. CDR3 protein: CASSRNRPQGTGEKLFF. DNA for the CDR3: TGTGCCAGCAGCCGCAACAGGCCCCAGGGGACGGGTGAAAAACTGTTTTTT.

J is TRBJ1-2 and V is TRBV5-8; TRBD1 might be the D (6 bases). Germline CDR1 and CDR2: SGHTS and YDEGEE. Trimming removed 4 bases at V and 1 base at J, with 14 bases between. This CDR3 comprises 15 residues. The CDR3 protein is CASSSGGGDNYGYTF. CDR3 sequence (DNA): TGTGCCAGCAGCAGCGGAGGGGGGGATAACTATGGCTACACCTTC.

The rearrangement joins TRBV5-1 to TRBJ1-2; no definite D call. Trimming cost V 4 bases and J 2 bases, with 9 bases left between them. The CDR3 extends over 13 amino acids. Germline V gene data show CDR1 as SGHRS and CDR2 as YFSETQ. The CDR3 DNA sequence: TGCGCCAGCAGCCGAGGAGGGAACTATGGCTACACCTTC. Its protein is CASSRGGNYGYTF.

The V and J genes are TRBV29-1 and TRBJ1-4; D not resolved. V was trimmed by 3 bases and J by 4 bases, leaving 3 bases between them. This CDR3 comprises 11 residues. Germline loops: CDR1 SQVTM, CDR2 ANQGSEA. The CDR3 bases are TGCAGCGTTGATCATAATGAAAAACTGTTTTTT. Protein: CSVDHNEKLFF.

This chain uses TRBV28 with TRBJ2-7; no reliable D call. V was clipped by 6 bases and J by 2 bases, with 20 bases between them. The CDR3 has 16 amino acids. CDR1 is MDHEN and CDR2 is SYDVKM in the germline V gene. CDR3 nucleotides: TGTGCCAGCAGCTCCTTAACTGCGTTCGGAGCCTACGAGCAGTACGTC. Translating it yields CASSSLTAFGAYEQYV.

The rearrangement links TRBV25-1 to TRBJ2-5; 7 nucleotides agree with TRBD2. J gave up 1 base and V 5 bases, and 10 bases lay outside the gene matches. This CDR3 contains 16 residues. The germline CDR1 and CDR2 sequences are MGHDK and SYGVNS. CDR3 protein: CASSLTRAGSQETQYF. The CDR3 DNA reads as TGTGCCAGCAGTCTTACGCGAGCGGGATCCCAAGAGACCCAGTACTTC. Variable domain in full (rest from reference TRBV25-1 and TRBJ2-5): EADIYQTPRYLVIGTGKKITLECSQTMGHDKMYWYQQDPGMELHLIHYSYGVNSTEKGDLSSESTVSRIRTEHFPLTLESARPSHTSQYLCASSLTRAGSQETQYFGPGTRLLVL.

The J gene is TRBJ1-2, the V gene TRBV27, with 9 bases aligning to TRBD1. This CDR3 is 15 amino acids long. V was clipped by 5 bases and J by 3 bases; unmatched bases: 7. The V gene's germline CDR1 is MNHEY and CDR2 SMNVEV (reference sequence). CDR3: CASSLTGQGHYGYTF. CDR3 sequence (DNA): TGTGCCAGCAGTCTTACTGGACAGGGGCACTATGGCTACACCTTC.

The table lists this clone with a count of one. The chain is built from TRBV2 and TRBJ2-1, with 9 bases aligning to TRBD2. Trimming at V came to 6 bases and at J to 4 bases, leaving 4 bases not matched to a gene. Germline lookup yields CDR1 SNHLY and CDR2 FYNNEI. This CDR3 is built from 14 residues. The CDR3 DNA reads as TGTGCCAGCAGGCGACTAGCGGAGTACAATGAGCAGTTCTTC. Translation gives CASRRLAEYNEQFF.

The V gene is TRBV10-1, the J gene TRBJ2-2, with D perhaps TRBD1 (6 bases). Germline CDR1 WNHNN, CDR2 SYGVQD (reference sequence). Trimming stripped 6 bases from V and 4 bases from J, with 9 bases between. This CDR3 contains 13 residues. CDR3 region: CASRGTLTGELFF. DNA for the CDR3: TGCGCCAGCAGAGGGACACTCACCGGGGAGCTGTTTTTT.

This rearrangement joins TRBV11-2 to TRBJ2-7, with 9 bases matching TRBD2. CDR3 length: 16 residues. V lost 1 base and J lost 3; bases outside the gene matches: 7. Germline-derived CDR1 and CDR2 are SGHAT and FQNNGV. The CDR3 region has the DNA TGTGCCAGCAGCTTAGCTGCTAGCGGGGACTTCTACGAGCAGTACTTC. It is translated as CASSLAASGDFYEQYF.

The chain combines TRBV5-4 with TRBJ2-1; TRBD1 agrees at 9 bases. V gave up 2 bases and J gave up 4 bases; unmatched junction bases: 13. CDR3 length: 18 residues. Germline V gene sequence: CDR1 SGHNT, CDR2 YYREEE (reference sequence). This CDR3 is CASSFKPGTGTEYNEQFF. The DNA of the CDR3 is TGTGCCAGCAGCTTTAAACCCGGGACAGGGACTGAATACAATGAGCAGTTCTTC.

This chain joins TRBV18 and TRBJ2-2, with 8 bases matching TRBD1. J lost 6 bases, V lost 4 bases, and 10 bases had no gene match. The CDR3 is 16 amino acids. CDR1 is KGHSH, CDR2 LQKENI, per germline. CDR3 DNA: TGTGCCAGCTCACAAACAAGGACAGGGACGGCCGGGGAGCTGTTTTTT. Amino acid sequence: CASSQTRTGTAGELFF.